The clone carrying this T cell receptor beta chain has only a few counts. As yet, its antigen is unknown. Germline lookup yields CDR1 WNHNN and CDR2 SYGVQD (reference sequence). CDR3 length: 15 residues. V lost 0 bases and J 3 bases, leaving 12 bases between the germline ends. The use of a sample-barcoded 5' primer and a J-beta primer mix characterized a second PCR of roughly 7 to 12 cycles. TCRdb fed the 5' RACE reads into MiXCR, producing one record per CDR3 protein. This sample has under 1,000,000 distinct CDR3 sequences, with 46% found just once. The data derive from a study of blood T cells in healthy people across ages. Across the whole study: Through template switching, about one barcoded beta molecule was captured per two T cells, as measured in model experiments. General study findings and limits: TCR beta diversity, measured per million T cells, fell in a roughly linear way with age. The unknown donor CMV status may have confounded expanded clonotype changes.

Sequencing input: blood. The chain employs TRBV10-1 and TRBJ2-7; D uncertain. This clonotype originated in a man older than 75 in good health. Written as DNA, the CDR3 is TGCGCCAGCAGTGAGTCTCCACACCCTTGCTACGAGCAGTACTTC. It encodes CASSESPHPCYEQYF.